Listed here is a single T cell receptor (beta chain). What antigen it recognizes has not been identified. One base away there is no much larger clone; base qualities are not given. The data are from a study of cytomegalovirus exposure and HLA in healthy donors (dated by TCRdb to between 2016 and 2019). The study in broad terms: According to a later analysis, one platform produced both the 120 validation repertoires and the 720 or so repertoires of the first cohort. The study was designed to test whether signatures of past pathogen exposure could be identified by cataloging public T cell receptors. High-throughput TCR immunosequencing, statistical association of individual TCRs with disease status, and machine learning were combined to predict cytomegalovirus infection status. Besides the first cohort of around 670 subjects, a separate validation cohort made up of around 120 different subjects was used. General study outcomes and caveats: In vitro tests confirmed that a few of the cytomegalovirus-associated TCR beta chains recognize cytomegalovirus antigens. The authors suggested that the approach could potentially be extended to other disease states and immunological phenotypes. While some public TCRs were present in many individuals, most TCR sequences turned up only very rarely across donors. In the study, approximately 160 TCR beta chains were listed as associated with cytomegalovirus. Subsequent analysis determined that TCRs grouped into clusters in the first cohort also showed a tendency toward co-occurrence across the 130 or so validation repertoires, and roughly 94% of cluster scores exceeded 0. The validation cohort had no HLA typing available for a later analysis, so co-occurrence within that cohort was assessed over all 120 or so repertoires. Cytomegalovirus status was reported to be diagnosed by the classifier with high specificity and sensitivity in both the original and validation cohorts.

Separate from the approximately 670-subject first cohort, the validation cohort of about 120 subjects was the group to which the donors belonged. Library construction relied on the immunoSEQ multiplex PCR assay. The authors' analysis ran thus. To diagnose cytomegalovirus status from the catalog of TCR beta chain sequences, a statistical classification framework was built. TCRdb stores this immuneACCESS table with in-frame sequences only. Part of the clones is absent; in the studies checked, under half of the shortfall reflects unresolved V genes, and no reason is known for the rest. From that table come the V and J calls and clone size; the DNA was used to work out D and trimming. In all, the sample holds around 200,000 clones, and around 82% of those were seen once. The top ten hold 2.8% of the sample. The sample was PBMCs. This clonotype was sampled from a woman under 30 in good health and CMV-seropositive.

The CDR3 loop reads CASSVEGRASYNEQFF. The DNA is as follows: TGTGCCAGCAGCGTAGAAGGCAGGGCCTCCTACAATGAGCAGTTCTTC. The rearrangement joined TRBV9 to TRBJ2-1; TRBD1 is possibly the D segment (5 matching bases). Counted from cysteine to phenylalanine, this CDR3 has 16 amino acids. Only CDR3 DNA is held: 48 bases, read in frame from base 1. CDR1 and CDR2, looked up from the germline V gene, are SGDLS and YYNGEE. V and J are truncated by 0 bases and 0 bases respectively, leaving an intervening sequence of 10 bases.